The T cell receptor beta chain described here comes from a study of vaccination and CD4 T cells after COVID-19. Study details: Investigators stimulated cells with overlapping spike peptides drawn from SARS-CoV-2, HCoV-NL63, HCoV-OC43 and HCoV-229E.

Cultured CD4+ T-cell DNA underwent Oncomine TCR Beta short-read sequencing. In TCRdb, the PCR reads were re-called with MiXCR into one record per CDR3 protein. The table shows some 19,000 distinct CDR3 sequences, with about two fifths occurring only once. In regard to this clonotype: Its cognate antigen is unknown.

CDR1 is LNHDA and CDR2 is SQIVND in the germline V gene (reference sequence). V was shortened by 6 bases and J by 4 bases, with 12 bases between the two germline ends. CDR3 length: 14 amino acids. The treatment is: roughly ten-day PBMC culture with coronavirus spike peptide pools or control peptides (ViraFEST assay). Following a culture period (approximately 10 days), negative selection was used to isolate CD4+ T cells. The origin of this receptor is a human donor with COVID-19. Sequencing was carried out using cultured CD4+ T cells from blood. The chain joins TRBV19 to TRBJ2-2; D not resolved. Here the CDR3 reads CASRRATSTGELFF. Here the CDR3 DNA reads TGTGCCAGTAGACGGGCTACGAGCACCGGGGAGCTGTTTTTT.